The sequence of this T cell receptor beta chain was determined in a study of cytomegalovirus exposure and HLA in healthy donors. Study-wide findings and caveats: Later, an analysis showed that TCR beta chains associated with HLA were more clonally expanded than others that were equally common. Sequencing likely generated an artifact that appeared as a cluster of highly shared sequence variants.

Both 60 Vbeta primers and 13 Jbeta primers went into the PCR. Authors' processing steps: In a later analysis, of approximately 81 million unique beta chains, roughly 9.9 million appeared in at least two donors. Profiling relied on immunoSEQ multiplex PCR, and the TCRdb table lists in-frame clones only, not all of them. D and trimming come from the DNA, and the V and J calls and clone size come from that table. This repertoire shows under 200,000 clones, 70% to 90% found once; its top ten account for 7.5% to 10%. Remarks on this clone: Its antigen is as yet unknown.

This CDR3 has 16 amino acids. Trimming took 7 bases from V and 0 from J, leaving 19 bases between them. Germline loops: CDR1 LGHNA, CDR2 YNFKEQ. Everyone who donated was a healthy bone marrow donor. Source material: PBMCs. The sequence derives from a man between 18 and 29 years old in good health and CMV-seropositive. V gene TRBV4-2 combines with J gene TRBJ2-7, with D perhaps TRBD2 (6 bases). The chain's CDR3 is CASNQPGLSSSYEQYF. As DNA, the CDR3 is TGTGCCAGCAACCAGCCGGGACTCTCGAGCTCCTACGAGCAGTACTTC.